Following are 27 T cell receptor beta chains from one sample sequenced in a study of blood T cell repertoires in COVID-19. Profiling relied on immunoSEQ multiplex PCR, and the TCRdb table lists in-frame clones only, not all of them. Of about 210,000 clones detected, about 88% appear once; the ten largest clones hold 4% to 5.5%. Sequencing was carried out using peripheral blood. The receptors were gathered from a woman aged 40 to 49 with acute or convalescent COVID-19.

CDR3 protein: CASRANNYGYTF. Written as DNA, the CDR3 is TGTGCCAGCAGAGCAAATAACTATGGCTACACCTTC. The V and J genes are TRBV6-1 and TRBJ1-2; no clear D. This CDR3 has 12 amino acids. V lost 6 bases, J lost 1 base, and 6 bases lay in between. CDR1 is MNHNS and CDR2 is SASEGT in the germline V gene.

This clone appeared a few times. This sequence joins TRBV25-1 and TRBJ1-1; TRBD1 agrees at 10 bases. CDR3 length: 15 amino acids. With V trimmed by 4 bases and J by 2 bases, 4 bases remained unmatched. The germline gives CDR1 MGHDK, CDR2 SYGVNS. CDR3: CASSGRTGGNTEAFF. The CDR3 nucleotides are TGTGCCAGCAGTGGTCGGACAGGGGGAAACACTGAAGCTTTCTTT.

CDR3 DNA sequence: TGTGCCAGCAGCTCGACATCTAACTATGGCTACACCTTC. It translates to CASSSTSNYGYTF. V gene TRBV9 combines with J gene TRBJ1-2; no clear D gene. The CDR3 contains 13 residues. Trimming stripped 4 bases from V and 0 bases from J, with 7 bases between. Germline V gene lookup returns CDR1 SGDLS and CDR2 YYNGEE.

V gene TRBV3-1 (or the pseudogene TRBV3-2) combines with J gene TRBJ1-3; 9 bases map to TRBD1. This CDR3 is 14 amino acids long. The V gene end was trimmed by 4 bases and the J gene end by 7 bases; junction bases not matched to a gene: 5. The germline V gene has CDR1 LGHDT and CDR2 YNNKEL (reference sequence). The CDR3 nucleotides are TGTGCCAGCAGCCTCCGGGACAGGGCTAACACCATATATTTT. Translation: CASSLRDRANTIYF.

Worth noting for this clone: Other DNA sequences in the same sample also yield this CDR3. CDR3 in DNA: TGCGCCAGCAGCCTGACAGGGGACACTGAAGCTTTCTTT. It translates to CASSLTGDTEAFF. The chain carries TRBV5-1 and TRBJ1-1, with 8 bases lining up with TRBD1. This CDR3 has 13 residues. Germline lookup yields CDR1 SGHRS and CDR2 YFSETQ. The V gene end was trimmed by 4 bases and the J gene end by 3 bases; junction bases not matched to a gene: 2.

This rearrangement joins TRBV19 to TRBJ1-5, with TRBD1 matching 9 bases. This CDR3 is built from 16 residues. Unmatched junction bases numbered 10, after V lost 9 bases and J lost 1 base. Germline CDR1 LNHDA, CDR2 SQIVND (reference sequence). As DNA, the CDR3 is TGTGCCAGCCGGGACAGGGAAGTGTGGAGCAATCAGCCCCAGCATTTT. It translates to CASRDREVWSNQPQHF.

The chain is built from TRBV4-2 and TRBJ2-3, with 12 bases aligning to TRBD2. From germline, CDR1 is LGHNA and CDR2 YNFKEQ. There are 20 residues in the CDR3. V lost 4 bases and J lost 4; bases outside the gene matches: 18. The CDR3 region has the DNA TGTGCCAGCAGCCGGACCAGATTAAGGACTAGCGGGGCCTCCCCAGATACGCAGTATTTT. This sequence encodes CASSRTRLRTSGASPDTQYF.

As concerns this clone: Other DNA variants within this sample encode the same CDR3. The chain carries TRBV9 and TRBJ1-5; D not certain. The V and J ends lost 0 bases and 1 base respectively, with 8 bases between them. The CDR3 extends over 15 amino acids. The germline CDR1 and CDR2 sequences are SGDLS and YYNGEE. CDR3 sequence reads: CASSVGTVSNQPQHF. The CDR3 coding sequence is TGTGCCAGCAGCGTAGGCACAGTGAGCAATCAGCCCCAGCATTTT.

This clone appeared once. The J gene is TRBJ1-1, the V gene TRBV19; TRBD1 matches at 7 bases. Unmatched junction bases numbered 11, after V lost 6 bases and J lost 10 bases. Germline V CDR1 and CDR2: LNHDA, SQIVND (reference sequence). The CDR3 length is 13 residues. The CDR3 is CASRGRQGAGAFF. For the CDR3, the DNA is TGTGCCAGTAGGGGCCGACAGGGTGCGGGAGCTTTCTTT.

This clone was detected only once. The gene calls are TRBV9 and TRBJ2-1; D perhaps matches TRBD2 (5 bases). The CDR3 has 15 residues. V was clipped by 0 bases and J by 7 bases, with 14 bases between them. CDR1 SGDLS and CDR2 YYNGEE come from the germline V gene. CDR3: CASSVDGWERNEQFF. CDR3 DNA: TGTGCCAGCAGCGTAGATGGGTGGGAGAGGAATGAGCAGTTCTTC. Together with reference TRBV9 and TRBJ2-1, the CDR3 gives the full variable domain: DSGVTQTPKHLITATGQRVTLRCSPRSGDLSVYWYQQSLDQGLQFLIQYYNGEERAKGNILERFSAQQFPDLHSELNLSSLELGDSALYFCASSVDGWERNEQFFGPGTRLTVL.

This CDR3 reads CASSSTSGNTEAFF. The CDR3 DNA follows: TGTGCCAGCAGCTCTACCTCAGGGAACACTGAAGCTTTCTTT. This chain joins TRBV11-2 and TRBJ1-1; no clear D gene. This CDR3 spans 14 amino acids. V was pared by 4 bases and J by 1 base, with 10 bases between. The germline gives CDR1 SGHAT, CDR2 FQNNGV.

The V call is TRBV3-1 (or the pseudogene TRBV3-2), the J call TRBJ2-1; 11 positions match TRBD2. CDR1 and CDR2 from the germline V gene are LGHDT and YNNKEL (reference sequence). The CDR3 is 16 amino acids. Trimming took 4 bases from V and 7 from J; bases not matched to a gene: 9. CDR3 nucleotides: TGTGCCAGCAGCCTACGTATAGCGGGGGGGATAAATGAGCAGTTCTTC. Residues: CASSLRIAGGINEQFF.

The J gene is TRBJ1-1, the V gene TRBV4-1, with no clear D. V was trimmed by 3 bases and J by 7 bases, leaving 9 bases between them. This CDR3 region has 12 residues. Germline CDR1 reads MGHRA; CDR2 reads YSYEKL. CDR3 nucleotides: TGCGCCAGCAGCCACACTATGGGTGAAGCTTTCTTT. Its translation is CASSHTMGEAFF.

The rearrangement links TRBV7-9 to TRBJ2-3; perhaps TRBD1 as D (6 bases). V lost 1 base and J lost 6, with 17 bases in between. The CDR3 is 16 residues long. Germline loops: CDR1 SEHNR, CDR2 FQNEAQ (reference sequence). CDR3: CASSLVGARVGDTQYF. CDR3 DNA sequence: TGTGCCAGCAGCTTAGTGGGGGCGCGGGTTGGGGATACGCAGTATTTT.

V and J are TRBV10-2 and TRBJ1-2; D perhaps matches TRBD1 (6 bases). Germline V gives CDR1 WSHSY, CDR2 SAAADI. The V end lost 8 bases, the J end lost 3 bases, and 13 bases lay between the germline ends. The CDR3 contains 13 residues. The DNA of the CDR3 is TGCGCCAGCGGGACCGGACAGTACTATGGCTACACCTTC. Residues: CASGTGQYYGYTF.

The chain has TRBV24-1 and TRBJ2-2; TRBD1 aligns across 8 bases. The length of the CDR3 is 19 residues. Germline V gene sequence: CDR1 KGHDR, CDR2 SFDVKD. V was pared by 2 bases and J by 0 bases, with 10 bases of the junction left unmatched. The CDR3 nucleotides are TGTGCCACCAGTGATTCAGGCCTCCGACAGGGGCCGAACACCGGGGAGCTGTTTTTT. This sequence encodes CATSDSGLRQGPNTGELFF.

The CDR3 region has the DNA TGTGCCAGCAGCGTGATGACAGGCGGCGGTCGAGACACCGGGGAGCTGTTTTTT. Its translation is CASSVMTGGGRDTGELFF. The V and J genes are TRBV9 and TRBJ2-2, with D possibly being TRBD1 (6 bases). Trimming removed 2 bases from V and 3 bases from J, with 20 bases in between. CDR1 SGDLS and CDR2 YYNGEE come from the germline V gene. The CDR3 loop spans 18 amino acids.

This clone was detected once. The chain has TRBV20-1 and TRBJ2-5, with TRBD2 as a possible D gene (6 bases). Germline V CDR1 and CDR2: DFQATT, SNEGSKA (reference sequence). The CDR3 has 16 residues. Trimming shortened V by 3 bases and J by 7 bases, and 24 bases separated the two germline ends. CDR3: CSASWAWGLGTRTQYF. The CDR3 DNA sequence: TGCAGTGCTAGTTGGGCCTGGGGACTTGGTACGAGGACCCAGTACTTC.

This chain uses TRBV5-1 with TRBJ1-1; a possible D gene is TRBD1 (6 bases). The V end was cut by 0 bases, the J end by 4 bases, with 13 bases between. CDR1 is SGHRS, CDR2 YFSETQ, per germline. CDR3 length: 15 amino acids. CDR3 sequence (DNA): TGCGCCAGCAGCTTGGCGGGGGGGCCGGGCACTGAAGCTTTCTTT. This sequence encodes CASSLAGGPGTEAFF.

This clone is a singleton in its sample. V gene TRBV2 combines with J gene TRBJ1-3; D is possibly TRBD1 (6 bases). Trimming pared 6 bases from V and 3 bases from J, leaving 15 bases between. Germline lookup yields CDR1 SNHLY and CDR2 FYNNEI. The CDR3 is 15 residues long. The CDR3, as DNA: TGTGCCAGCAGATCGACAGGAGGTTATGGAAACACCATATATTTT. It yields the protein CASRSTGGYGNTIYF.

This chain joins TRBV20-1 and TRBJ1-3; maybe TRBD1 (5 bases). Deletions cut 3 bases from V and 3 bases from J, with 15 bases between. The germline CDR1 and CDR2 sequences are DFQATT and SNEGSKA (reference sequence). The CDR3 consists of 15 residues. The CDR3 DNA reads as TGCAGTGCTAGTATGGGGCCTTTTGGTGGAAACACCATATATTTT. Protein sequence: CSASMGPFGGNTIYF.

This clone was seen once. This sequence joins TRBV4-1 and TRBJ1-4; D is ambiguous. V was trimmed by 4 bases and J by 4 bases, leaving 22 bases between them. The CDR3 runs 18 residues. The germline gives CDR1 MGHRA, CDR2 YSYEKL. The CDR3 loop reads CASSRKSQSRGGNEKLFF. In DNA, the CDR3 is TGCGCCAGCAGCCGAAAAAGCCAATCACGGGGAGGTAATGAAAAACTGTTTTTT.

The rearrangement links TRBV5-6 to TRBJ1-6, with 7 bases matching TRBD1. CDR1 is SGHDT and CDR2 is YYEEEE in the germline V gene. With V trimmed by 3 bases and J by 7 bases, 1 base remained unmatched. The CDR3 spans 13 residues. CDR3 in amino acids: CASSSGGNSPLHF. The DNA of the CDR3 is TGTGCCAGCAGCTCAGGGGGGAATTCACCCCTCCACTTT.

This clone has just one count. This sequence joins TRBV5-5 and TRBJ1-1; 7 nucleotides line up with TRBD1. The CDR3 has 16 residues. Germline loops: CDR1 SGHKS, CDR2 YYEKEE (reference sequence). V trimming: 2 bases; J trimming: 4 bases; junction bases outside the gene matches: 11. CDR3 residues: CASSFFEGAQVTEAFF. The CDR3, as DNA: TGTGCCAGCAGCTTTTTTGAGGGGGCGCAGGTCACTGAAGCTTTCTTT.

The chain employs TRBV2 and TRBJ1-5, with D unclear. V lost 6 bases and J 3 bases, leaving 12 bases between the germline ends. The CDR3 contains 14 residues. Germline loops: CDR1 SNHLY, CDR2 FYNNEI. The CDR3 DNA is TGTGCCAGCAGAAGAAGACTGAACAATCAGCCCCAGCATTTT. It translates to CASRRRLNNQPQHF.

This chain connects TRBV12-5 to TRBJ1-6; 7 bases map to TRBD1. Germline CDR1 and CDR2: LGHNT and FRNRAP. The CDR3 contains 16 residues. V shed 0 bases and J 10 bases; nucleotides not matched to a gene: 9. The CDR3 bases are TGTGCTAGTGGTTTGGTATTACAGGGGTTGGGGTCACCCCTCCACTTT. The encoded protein is CASGLVLQGLGSPLHF. The variable domain in full, completed from reference TRBV12-5 and TRBJ1-6, reads DARVTQTPRHKVTEMGQEVTMRCQPILGHNTVFWYRQTMMQGLELLAYFRNRAPLDDSGMPKDRFSAEMPDATLATLKIQPSEPRDSAVYFCASGLVLQGLGSPLHFGNGTRLTVT.

The chain uses TRBV10-2 and TRBJ2-3; D might be TRBD1 (6 bases). V lost 4 bases and J 2 bases, leaving 10 bases between the germline ends. The CDR3 is 14 amino acids. Germline CDR1 is WSHSY and CDR2 is SAAADI. In DNA form, the CDR3 reads TGCGCCAGCAGTGTGACAGGACCCACAGATACGCAGTATTTT. Protein product: CASSVTGPTDTQYF.